This T cell receptor beta chain was recorded in a study of CD8 T cells in ankylosing spondylitis. Study findings and constraints: The authors found the disease-linked clones to be CD8+ and relatively rare in peripheral blood. Certain motif variants had earlier appeared in reactive arthritis synovial fluid and blood. What seemed typical of ankylosing spondylitis blood was a TCR beta motif built from several highly homologous variants.

Trimming stripped 5 bases from V and 5 bases from J, with 10 bases between. The germline gives CDR1 SGHTA, CDR2 FQGNSA. This CDR3 is built from 13 residues. Generation of TCR beta libraries employed quantitative 5'-RACE incorporating molecular barcodes. MiXCR, run by TCRdb on the 5' RACE reads, gives a single entry per CDR3 protein. Of about 140,000 distinct CDR3 sequences listed, about 7% are singletons. The sample holds many counts of this clonotype. Its target is unknown. This receptor was obtained from a female donor with ankylosing spondylitis or in good health (not recorded which). The rearrangement uses TRBV7-2 and TRBJ1-5; D gene unclear. The sample was blood, either unsorted or a sorted T cell fraction (not recorded which). The CDR3 loop is CASSPDLDQPQHF. The CDR3 DNA reads TGTGCCAGCAGCCCGGATCTGGATCAGCCCCAGCATTTT.